This note documents a single T cell receptor (beta chain) sequence. This entry is derived from a study of blood T cell repertoires in COVID-19. The overall study: Italy, Spain and the United States were the sources of the convalescent and acute COVID-19 samples. T cells, B-cell-depleted T cells, or PBMCs supplied cDNA or gDNA.

CDR1 and CDR2 (germline): MNHEY, SVGEGT. Trimming pared 0 bases from V and 5 bases from J, leaving 10 bases between. This CDR3 has 15 residues. Authors' processing steps: It was from reference gene primer amplification that nucleated cell counts were estimated. Libraries were prepared by immunoSEQ multiplex PCR; TCRdb keeps only in-frame clonotypes and omits some of them. From that table come the V and J calls and clone size; the DNA was used to work out D and trimming. Of around 92,000 clones in the sample, approximately 83% were seen once. This rearrangement joins TRBV6-2 or TRBV6-3 to TRBJ2-2; possible D gene TRBD2, 6 bases. The sequenced sample was peripheral blood. This TCR was sampled from a woman at least 80 years old with acute or convalescent COVID-19. The CDR3 DNA is TGTGCCAGCAGTTACTCGATAGGAGGGACCGGGGAGCTGTTTTTT. Translating gives CASSYSIGGTGELFF.